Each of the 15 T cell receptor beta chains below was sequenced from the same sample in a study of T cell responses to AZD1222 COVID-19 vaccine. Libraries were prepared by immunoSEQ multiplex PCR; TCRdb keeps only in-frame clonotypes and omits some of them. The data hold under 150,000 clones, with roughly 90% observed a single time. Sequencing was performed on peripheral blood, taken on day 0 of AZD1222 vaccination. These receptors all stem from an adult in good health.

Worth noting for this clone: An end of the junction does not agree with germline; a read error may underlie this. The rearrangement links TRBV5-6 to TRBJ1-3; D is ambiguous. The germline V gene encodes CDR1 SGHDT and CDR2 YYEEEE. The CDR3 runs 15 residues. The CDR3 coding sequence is TGTGCCAGCTGCTTTCGCAGGCCGGGGGGAAACACCATATATTTT. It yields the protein CASCFRRPGGNTIYF.

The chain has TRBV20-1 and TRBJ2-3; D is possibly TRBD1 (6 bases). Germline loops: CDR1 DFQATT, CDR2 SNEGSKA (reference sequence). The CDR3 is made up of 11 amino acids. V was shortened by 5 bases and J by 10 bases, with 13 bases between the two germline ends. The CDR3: CSADDRRSQYF. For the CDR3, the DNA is TGCAGTGCTGACGACAGGCGTTCGCAGTATTTT.

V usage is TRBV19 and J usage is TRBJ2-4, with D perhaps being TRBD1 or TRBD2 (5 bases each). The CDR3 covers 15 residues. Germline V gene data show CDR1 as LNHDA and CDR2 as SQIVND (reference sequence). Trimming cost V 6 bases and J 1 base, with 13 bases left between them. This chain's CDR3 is CASSSLGVAKNIQYF. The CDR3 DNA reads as TGTGCCAGTAGCTCGTTGGGGGTGGCCAAAAACATTCAGTACTTC.

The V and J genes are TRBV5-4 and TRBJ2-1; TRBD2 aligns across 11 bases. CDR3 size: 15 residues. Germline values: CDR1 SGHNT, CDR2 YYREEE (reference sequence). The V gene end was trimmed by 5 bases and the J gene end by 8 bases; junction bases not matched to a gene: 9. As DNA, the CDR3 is TGTGCCAGCAGTCTACTAGCGGGGGAGCCCCATGAGCAGTTCTTC. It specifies CASSLLAGEPHEQFF. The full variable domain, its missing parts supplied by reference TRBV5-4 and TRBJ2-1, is ETGVTQSPTHLIKTRGQQVTLRCSSQSGHNTVSWYQQALGQGPQFIFQYYREEENGRGNFPPRFSGLQFPNYSSELNVNALELDDSALYLCASSLLAGEPHEQFFGPGTRLTVL.

CDR3 DNA sequence: TGTGCCAGCAGTTCCCACCGGGGGAGACCTGGGGCCAACGTCCTGACTTTC. The encoded protein is CASSSHRGRPGANVLTF. V gene TRBV28 combines with J gene TRBJ2-6, with a tentative D call TRBD2 (6 bases). Germline CDR1 and CDR2: MDHEN and SYDVKM. Deletions cut 4 bases from V and 2 bases from J, with 15 bases between. This CDR3 region has 17 residues.

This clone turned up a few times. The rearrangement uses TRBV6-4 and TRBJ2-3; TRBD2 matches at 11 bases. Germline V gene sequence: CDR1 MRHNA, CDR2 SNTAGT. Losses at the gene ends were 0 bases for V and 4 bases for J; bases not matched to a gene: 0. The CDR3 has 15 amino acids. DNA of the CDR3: TGTGCCAGCAGTGACTCTAGCGGGGGGGCAGATACGCAGTATTTT. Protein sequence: CASSDSSGGADTQYF.

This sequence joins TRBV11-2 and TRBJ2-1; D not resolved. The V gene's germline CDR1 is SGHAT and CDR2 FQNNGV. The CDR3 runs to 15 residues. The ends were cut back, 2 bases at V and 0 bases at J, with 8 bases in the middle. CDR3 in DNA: TGTGCCAGCAGCTTACAGATAGCCTCCTACAATGAGCAGTTCTTC. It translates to CASSLQIASYNEQFF.

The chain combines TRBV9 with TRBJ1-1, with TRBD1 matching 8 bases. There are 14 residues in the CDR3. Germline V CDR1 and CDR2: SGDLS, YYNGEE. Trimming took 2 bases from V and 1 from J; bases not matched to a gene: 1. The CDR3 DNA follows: TGTGCCAGCAGCGTTACAGGGGGGAACACTGAAGCTTTCTTT. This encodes CASSVTGGNTEAFF.

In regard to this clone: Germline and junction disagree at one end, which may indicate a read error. The CDR3 coding sequence is TGTGCCAGCAGTGGCCCCCCACCCGGCTGCACCTTC. Translating gives CASSGPPPGCTF. The chain uses TRBV2 and TRBJ1-2; D is ambiguous. The CDR3 contains 12 residues. Germline V lookup: CDR1 SNHLY, CDR2 FYNNEI.

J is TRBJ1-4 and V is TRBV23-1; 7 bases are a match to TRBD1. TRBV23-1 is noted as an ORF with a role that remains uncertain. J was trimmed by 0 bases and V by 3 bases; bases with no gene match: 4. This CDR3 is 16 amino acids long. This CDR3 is CASSHDRESTNEKLFF. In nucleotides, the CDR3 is TGCGCCAGCAGTCACGACAGGGAATCAACTAATGAAAAACTGTTTTTT.

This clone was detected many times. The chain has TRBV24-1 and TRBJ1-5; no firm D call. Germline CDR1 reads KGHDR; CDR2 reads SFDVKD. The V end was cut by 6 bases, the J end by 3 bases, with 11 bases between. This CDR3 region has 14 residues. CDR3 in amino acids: CATSPMGFNQPQHF. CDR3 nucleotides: TGTGCCACCAGTCCCATGGGATTCAATCAGCCCCAGCATTTT.

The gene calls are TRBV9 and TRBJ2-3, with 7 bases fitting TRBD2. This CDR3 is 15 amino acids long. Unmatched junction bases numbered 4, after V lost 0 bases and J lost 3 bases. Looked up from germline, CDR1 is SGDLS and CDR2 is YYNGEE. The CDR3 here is CASSVAGLETDTQYF. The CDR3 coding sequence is TGTGCCAGCAGCGTAGCAGGACTAGAAACAGATACGCAGTATTTT.

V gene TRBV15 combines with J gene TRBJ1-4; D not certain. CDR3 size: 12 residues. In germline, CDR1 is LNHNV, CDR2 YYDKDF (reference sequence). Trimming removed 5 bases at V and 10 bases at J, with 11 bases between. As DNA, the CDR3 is TGTGCCACCAGCTTTGATCCCGGAAAACTGTTTTTT. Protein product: CATSFDPGKLFF.

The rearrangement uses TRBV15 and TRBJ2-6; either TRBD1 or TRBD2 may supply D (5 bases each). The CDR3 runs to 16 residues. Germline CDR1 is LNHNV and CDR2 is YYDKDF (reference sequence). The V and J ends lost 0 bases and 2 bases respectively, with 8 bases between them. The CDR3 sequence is CATSRDRGPGANVLTF. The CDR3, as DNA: TGTGCCACCAGCAGAGATCGGGGACCTGGGGCCAACGTCCTGACTTTC.

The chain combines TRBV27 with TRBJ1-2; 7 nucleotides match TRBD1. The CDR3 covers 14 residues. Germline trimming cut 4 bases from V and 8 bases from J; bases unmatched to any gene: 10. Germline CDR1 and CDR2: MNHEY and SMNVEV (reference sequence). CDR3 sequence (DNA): TGTGCCAGCAGTTCGCCAAACAGGGGCCACGGCTACACCTTC. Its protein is CASSSPNRGHGYTF.